These 29 T cell receptor beta chains share one sample of origin, sequenced in a study of T cell changes during pregnancy in multiple sclerosis. This table comes from immunoSEQ multiplex PCR, and its TCRdb copy is limited to in-frame clones, with some not included. The sample has about 57,000 clones, around 90% seen once. The source material was peripheral blood, sampled after pregnancy. These TCRs come from a female donor in good health, enrolled as a control in a pregnancy study.

The rearrangement uses TRBV7-2 and TRBJ1-5, with 8 bases lining up with TRBD1. The V gene end was trimmed by 1 base and the J gene end by 6 bases; junction bases not matched to a gene: 2. Germline CDR1 reads SGHTA; CDR2 reads FQGNSA. CDR3 length: 14 residues. The CDR3 sequence is CASSLVRGRQPQHF. Written as DNA, the CDR3 is TGTGCCAGCAGCTTAGTCAGGGGGCGTCAGCCCCAGCATTTT.

This chain uses TRBV4-2 with TRBJ2-5; a possible D gene is TRBD1 (6 bases). There are 15 residues in the CDR3. The ends were cut back, 0 bases at V and 5 bases at J, with 13 bases in the middle. Looked up from germline, CDR1 is LGHNA and CDR2 is YNFKEQ. CDR3 region: CASSQDQGFMETQYF. CDR3 bases: TGTGCCAGCAGCCAAGACCAGGGGTTCATGGAGACCCAGTACTTC.

This sequence joins TRBV7-2 and TRBJ1-1; D gene ambiguous. In germline, CDR1 is SGHTA, CDR2 FQGNSA. This CDR3 region has 15 residues. V shed 1 base and J shed 4 bases, with 13 bases lying between them. The CDR3, as DNA: TGTGCCAGCAGCTTAGGACCCCCAGAGGCCACTGAAGCTTTCTTT. Amino acids: CASSLGPPEATEAFF.

This chain connects TRBV7-8 to TRBJ1-5, with a tentative D call TRBD1 (6 bases). V was cut by 6 bases and J by 6 bases, with 15 bases left in between. Germline assignment: CDR1 SGHVS and CDR2 FQNEAQ. This CDR3 is 14 amino acids long. The CDR3 DNA reads TGTGCCAGCAGTCTTACAGGGAACAGTCAGCCCCAGCATTTT. This sequence encodes CASSLTGNSQPQHF.

In this sample, this clone turned up once. As DNA, the CDR3 is TGTGCCAGTAGTATAGATCAGGGACATGCGAACACTGAAGCTTTCTTT. This translates into CASSIDQGHANTEAFF. The chain is built from TRBV19 and TRBJ1-1; D possibly corresponds to TRBD1 (6 bases). V was shortened by 0 bases and J by 1 base, with 12 bases between the two germline ends. Germline lookup yields CDR1 LNHDA and CDR2 SQIVND (reference sequence). The CDR3 runs 16 residues.

This clone was detected ten times or more. The chain carries TRBV10-3 and TRBJ1-1; a weak D match, TRBD1 (5 bases). CDR1 and CDR2 (germline): ENHRY, SYGVKD. V lost 6 bases and J 6 bases, leaving 17 bases between the germline ends. The CDR3 extends over 14 amino acids. CDR3: CAIRGRGSTAEAFF. The CDR3 region has the DNA TGTGCCATCAGGGGACGGGGGTCTACGGCTGAAGCTTTCTTT.

The chain recombines TRBV9 with TRBJ1-3; TRBD1 matches at 11 bases. Germline lookup yields CDR1 SGDLS and CDR2 YYNGEE. V was pared by 4 bases and J by 7 bases, with 4 bases of the junction left unmatched. There are 14 residues in the CDR3. The CDR3 region is CASSPGQGDNTIYF. In nucleotides, the CDR3 is TGTGCCAGCAGCCCGGGACAGGGGGACAACACCATATATTTT.

V is TRBV4-3 and J is TRBJ2-1, with 7 bases matching TRBD2. The V and J ends lost 0 bases and 8 bases, in that order; junction bases with no gene match: 16. CDR3 length: 18 amino acids. Germline-derived CDR1 and CDR2 are LGHNA and YSLEER. The CDR3 here is CASSQDIRKPTGRDEQFF. CDR3 in DNA: TGCGCCAGCAGCCAAGACATCCGGAAACCTACGGGGAGGGATGAGCAGTTCTTC.

On this clone itself: A junction end diverges from the germline sequence, so it may reflect a read error. The chain couples TRBV7-2 to TRBJ2-7; 8 nucleotides line up with TRBD2. Looked up from germline, CDR1 is SGHTA and CDR2 is FQGNSA. This CDR3 comprises 14 residues. The CDR3 region has the DNA TGTGCCAGCAGCCAGGGACTAGTCTCCCACGAGCAGTACTTC. Protein product: CASSQGLVSHEQYF.

The rearrangement uses TRBV6-1 and TRBJ1-1, with D tentatively TRBD1 (5 bases). Germline V CDR1 and CDR2: MNHNS, SASEGT. V lost 6 bases, J lost 4 bases, and 15 bases lay in between. This CDR3 has 14 amino acids. CDR3 bases: TGTGCCAGCAGCGCAACGTGGGGGGGCACTGAAGCTTTCTTT. Protein sequence: CASSATWGGTEAFF.

The CDR3 bases are TGTGCCAGCAGCGGGGGGACAGGGGTCTACGAGCAGTACTTC. Translated: CASSGGTGVYEQYF. The gene calls are TRBV9 and TRBJ2-7; 10 bases agree with TRBD1. Germline CDR1 is SGDLS and CDR2 is YYNGEE. The CDR3 contains 14 residues. After removal of 3 bases from V and 3 bases from J, the junction contained 3 bases not matched to a gene. Based on the CDR3 plus reference TRBV9 and TRBJ2-7, the full variable domain is DSGVTQTPKHLITATGQRVTLRCSPRSGDLSVYWYQQSLDQGLQFLIQYYNGEERAKGNILERFSAQQFPDLHSELNLSSLELGDSALYFCASSGGTGVYEQYFGPGTRLTVT.

The rearrangement links TRBV7-9 to TRBJ2-1; a possible D gene is TRBD2 (5 bases). CDR3 length: 15 amino acids. Germline CDR1 reads SEHNR; CDR2 reads FQNEAQ (reference sequence). V was trimmed by 6 bases and J by 3 bases, leaving 15 bases between them. The CDR3 nucleotides read TGTGCCAGCAGAGGTCCTTCCGGACTCTACAATGAGCAGTTCTTC. Protein product: CASRGPSGLYNEQFF. Based on the CDR3 plus reference TRBV7-9 and TRBJ2-1, the full variable domain is DTGVSQNPRHKITKRGQNVTFRCDPISEHNRLYWYRQTLGQGPEFLTYFQNEAQLEKSRLLSDRFSAERPKGSFSTLEIQRTEQGDSAMYLCASRGPSGLYNEQFFGPGTRLTVL.

The rearrangement uses TRBV12-2 and TRBJ2-1; TRBD2, the table's D call, was not compared with the DNA. TRBV12-2 constitutes a pseudogene. This CDR3 has 17 amino acids. Here the CDR3 DNA reads TGTGCAAGTCGCTTAGCAAGGACTAGCGGATCCTACAATGAGCAGTTCTTC. Amino acids: CASRLARTSGSYNEQFF.

The chain uses TRBV5-1 and TRBJ1-6; a possible D gene is TRBD1 (6 bases). Germline V gene data show CDR1 as SGHRS and CDR2 as YFSETQ. V was shortened by 4 bases and J by 3 bases, with 11 bases between the two germline ends. CDR3 size: 15 residues. In DNA form, the CDR3 reads TGCGCCAGCAGCCCAACAGGGCTCTATAATTCACCCCTCCACTTT. It yields the protein CASSPTGLYNSPLHF.

The V call is TRBV9, the J call TRBJ1-1; D gene unclear. The CDR3 totals 13 residues. The V end was cut by 4 bases, the J end by 0 bases, with 7 bases between. From germline, CDR1 is SGDLS and CDR2 YYNGEE. The CDR3 bases are TGTGCCAGCAGCACCACATTGAACACTGAAGCTTTCTTT. Translating gives CASSTTLNTEAFF.

The chain has TRBV29-1 and TRBJ2-7; D may be TRBD1 (6 bases). The V end lost 1 base, the J end lost 0 bases, and 10 bases lay between the germline ends. This CDR3 comprises 14 residues. CDR1 and CDR2 (germline): SQVTM, ANQGSEA. This CDR3 reads CSVEVQGPSYEQYF. The CDR3 DNA reads as TGCAGCGTTGAAGTTCAGGGGCCCTCCTACGAGCAGTACTTC.

DNA of the CDR3: TGTGCCAGCAGCTTAAGTAGCGGGGGTTACGAGCAGTACTTC. Protein sequence: CASSLSSGGYEQYF. The chain couples TRBV7-3 to TRBJ2-7, with 9 bases identical to TRBD2. Germline V lookup: CDR1 SGHTA, CDR2 FQGTGA. The CDR3 extends over 14 amino acids. V dropped 1 base and J dropped 4; count of bases not matched to a gene: 2. Based on the CDR3 plus reference TRBV7-3 and TRBJ2-7, the full variable domain is GAGVSQTPSNKVTEKGKYVELRCDPISGHTALYWYRQSLGQGPEFLIYFQGTGAADDSGLPNDRFFAVRPEGSVSTLKIQRTERGDSAVYLCASSLSSGGYEQYFGPGTRLTVT.

The CDR3 DNA is TGCGCCAGCAGCTCGGGACAGGGGGCAGATACGCAGTATTTT. Translating gives CASSSGQGADTQYF. This chain uses TRBV5-1 with TRBJ2-3, with 11 bases lining up with TRBD1. Looked up from germline, CDR1 is SGHRS and CDR2 is YFSETQ. Trimming cost V 3 bases and J 4 bases; bases outside gene matches: 1. This CDR3 spans 14 amino acids. Combining the CDR3 with reference TRBV5-1 and TRBJ2-3 gives the whole variable domain KAGVTQTPRYLIKTRGQQVTLSCSPISGHRSVSWYQQTPGQGLQFLFEYFSETQRNKGNFPGRFSGRQFSNSRSEMNVSTLELGDSALYLCASSSGQGADTQYFGPGTRLTVL.

V gene TRBV5-1 combines with J gene TRBJ1-4, with TRBD1 matching 8 bases. The CDR3 sequence is 19 residues long. Losses at the gene ends were 7 bases for V and 5 bases for J; bases not matched to a gene: 22. Germline CDR1 and CDR2: SGHRS and YFSETQ. This chain's CDR3 is CASSQKGDRGPTSNEKLFF. The CDR3 bases are TGCGCCAGCTCACAAAAAGGAGACAGGGGCCCAACATCGAATGAAAAACTGTTTTTT.

V and J are TRBV5-4 and TRBJ2-3, with TRBD2 matching over 11 bases. Germline lookup yields CDR1 SGHNT and CDR2 YYREEE (reference sequence). This CDR3 comprises 15 residues. V trimming: 2 bases; J trimming: 1 base; junction bases outside the gene matches: 0. CDR3 sequence (DNA): TGTGCCAGCAGCTTACTAGCGGGGGGCACAGATACGCAGTATTTT. Protein product: CASSLLAGGTDTQYF.

V usage is TRBV5-5 and J usage is TRBJ1-1; 9 bases are a match to TRBD1. Looked up from germline, CDR1 is SGHKS and CDR2 is YYEKEE (reference sequence). Trimming removed 2 bases from V and 4 bases from J; junction bases left unmatched: 3. The CDR3 is made up of 14 amino acids. The CDR3 loop reads CASSFDRGATEAFF. The CDR3 nucleotides read TGTGCCAGCAGCTTTGACAGGGGGGCCACTGAAGCTTTCTTT.

The gene calls are TRBV25-1 and TRBJ1-4, with TRBD1 matching over 12 bases. This CDR3 is built from 17 residues. V shed 8 bases and J 7 bases; nucleotides not matched to a gene: 14. Per germline, CDR1 MGHDK and CDR2 SYGVNS. CDR3 residues: CASGRGQGARKGEKLFF. The CDR3 DNA follows: TGTGCCAGCGGGAGGGGACAGGGGGCAAGGAAGGGTGAAAAACTGTTTTTT.

This rearrangement joins TRBV6-5 to TRBJ1-6, with 7 nucleotides matching TRBD1. V dropped 2 bases and J dropped 6; count of bases not matched to a gene: 7. CDR1 MNHEY and CDR2 SVGAGI come from the germline V gene. The CDR3 has 16 amino acids. The CDR3 region is CASSYGPTGINSPLHF. The CDR3, as DNA: TGTGCCAGCAGTTACGGCCCGACAGGGATTAATTCACCCCTCCACTTT.

This clone has only a few counts. The CDR3 DNA reads TGTGCCAGCAGCTCGGGACAGGGAAGCACTGAAGCTTTCTTT. Amino acid sequence: CASSSGQGSTEAFF. The chain carries TRBV5-6 and TRBJ1-1, with 9 bases that match TRBD1. The length of the CDR3 is 14 residues. The V gene's germline CDR1 is SGHDT and CDR2 YYEEEE. J gave up 4 bases and V 3 bases, and 4 bases lay outside the gene matches.

In DNA form, the CDR3 reads TGTGCCAGCAGCGACTCGACAGGGGCTGGCTACACCTTC. Translated: CASSDSTGAGYTF. The chain employs TRBV7-9 and TRBJ1-2, with 8 bases lining up with TRBD1. Per the germline V gene, CDR1 is SEHNR and CDR2 is FQNEAQ (reference sequence). The CDR3 is 13 amino acids. The J segment lost 7 bases and the V segment lost 5 bases, leaving 6 bases of the junction unmatched.

The chain couples TRBV6-6 to TRBJ2-1, with D unclear. The germline CDR1 and CDR2 sequences are MNHNY and SVGAGI (reference sequence). Trimming stripped 0 bases from V and 12 bases from J, with 9 bases between. The CDR3 runs to 12 residues. CDR3 DNA sequence: TGTGCCAGCAGTTACTCGACTGACTCGCAGTTCTTC. This encodes CASSYSTDSQFF.

This chain connects TRBV7-2 to TRBJ2-3; D unresolved. This CDR3 has 14 residues. V was pared by 4 bases and J by 2 bases, with 10 bases between. CDR1 is SGHTA, CDR2 FQGNSA, per germline. The CDR3: CASSSEFNTDTQYF. The CDR3 nucleotides are TGTGCCAGCAGCTCGGAGTTCAACACAGATACGCAGTATTTT.

This sequence joins TRBV9 and TRBJ2-6, with a possible D match to TRBD1 (7 bases). The CDR3 is 16 residues long. Germline CDR1 reads SGDLS; CDR2 reads YYNGEE. V dropped 0 bases and J dropped 2 bases, with 9 bases sitting between them. The CDR3 DNA reads as TGTGCCAGCAGCGTAGGCAGGGGGGCTGGGGCCAACGTCCTGACTTTC. It yields the protein CASSVGRGAGANVLTF. Looking up the rest from reference TRBV9 and TRBJ2-6 gives the full variable domain: DSGVTQTPKHLITATGQRVTLRCSPRSGDLSVYWYQQSLDQGLQFLIQYYNGEERAKGNILERFSAQQFPDLHSELNLSSLELGDSALYFCASSVGRGAGANVLTFGAGSRLTVL.

The genes are TRBV10-3 and TRBJ2-5; TRBD1 aligns across 7 bases. The V gene's germline CDR1 is ENHRY and CDR2 SYGVKD. V shed 3 bases and J 5 bases; nucleotides not matched to a gene: 12. The CDR3 extends over 16 amino acids. CDR3 sequence: CAISEGQASTGETQYF. CDR3 sequence (DNA): TGTGCCATCAGTGAAGGACAGGCCTCCACGGGGGAGACCCAGTACTTC.